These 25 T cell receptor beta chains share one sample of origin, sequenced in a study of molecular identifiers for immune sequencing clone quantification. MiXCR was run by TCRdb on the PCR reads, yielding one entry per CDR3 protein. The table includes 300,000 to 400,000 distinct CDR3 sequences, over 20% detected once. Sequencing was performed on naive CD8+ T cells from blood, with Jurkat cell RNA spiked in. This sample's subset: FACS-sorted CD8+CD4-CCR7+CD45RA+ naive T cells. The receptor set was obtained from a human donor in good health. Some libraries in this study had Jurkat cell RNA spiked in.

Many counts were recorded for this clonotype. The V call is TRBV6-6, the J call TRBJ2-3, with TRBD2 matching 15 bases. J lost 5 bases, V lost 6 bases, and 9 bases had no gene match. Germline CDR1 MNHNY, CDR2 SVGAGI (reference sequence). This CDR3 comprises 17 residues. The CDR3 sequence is CASRGWTSGGAIDTQYF. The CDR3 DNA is TGTGCCAGCAGGGGCTGGACTAGCGGGGGGGCAATAGATACGCAGTATTTT.

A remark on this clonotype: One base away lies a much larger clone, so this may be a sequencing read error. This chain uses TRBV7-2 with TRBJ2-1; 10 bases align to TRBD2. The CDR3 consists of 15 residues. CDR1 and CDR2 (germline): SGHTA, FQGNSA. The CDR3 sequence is CASSSSGGTYNAQFF. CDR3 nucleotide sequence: TGTGCCAGCAGCTCTAGCGGGGGAACTTACAATGCGCAGTTCTTC.

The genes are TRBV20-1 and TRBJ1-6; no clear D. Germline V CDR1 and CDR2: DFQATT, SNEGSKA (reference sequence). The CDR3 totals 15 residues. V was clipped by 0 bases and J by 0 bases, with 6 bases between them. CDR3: CSAREMSSYNSPLHF. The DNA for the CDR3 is TGCAGTGCTAGAGAGATGAGCTCCTATAATTCACCCCTCCACTTT.

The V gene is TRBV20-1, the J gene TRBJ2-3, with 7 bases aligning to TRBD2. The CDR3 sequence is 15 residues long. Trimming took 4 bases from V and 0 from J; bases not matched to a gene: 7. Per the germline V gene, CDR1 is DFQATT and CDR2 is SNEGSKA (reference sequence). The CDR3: CSAKDLAESTDTQYF. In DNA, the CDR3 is TGCAGTGCTAAAGATCTAGCGGAGAGCACAGATACGCAGTATTTT.

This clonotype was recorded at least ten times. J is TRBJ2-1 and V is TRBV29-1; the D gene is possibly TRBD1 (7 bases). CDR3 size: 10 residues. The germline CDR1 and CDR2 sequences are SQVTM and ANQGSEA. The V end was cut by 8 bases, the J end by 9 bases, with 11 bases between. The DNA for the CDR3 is TGCAGCTCCCAGGGGGGTGAGCAGTTCTTC. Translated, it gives CSSQGGEQFF.

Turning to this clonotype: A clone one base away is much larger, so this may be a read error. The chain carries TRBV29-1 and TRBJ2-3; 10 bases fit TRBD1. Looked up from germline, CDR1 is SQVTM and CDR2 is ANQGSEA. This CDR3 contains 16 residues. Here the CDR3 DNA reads TGCAGCGTTGAACGTGCGACAGGGGGCGCGGTAGATACGCAGTGTTTT. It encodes CSVERATGGAVDTQCF.

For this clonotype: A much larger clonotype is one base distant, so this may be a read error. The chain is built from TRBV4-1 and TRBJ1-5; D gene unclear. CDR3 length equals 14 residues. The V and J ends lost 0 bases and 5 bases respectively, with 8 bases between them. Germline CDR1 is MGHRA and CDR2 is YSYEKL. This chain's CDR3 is CASSQEVRYQPQHF. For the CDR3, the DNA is TGCGCCAGCAGCCAAGAAGTCAGGTATCAGCCCCAGCATTTT.

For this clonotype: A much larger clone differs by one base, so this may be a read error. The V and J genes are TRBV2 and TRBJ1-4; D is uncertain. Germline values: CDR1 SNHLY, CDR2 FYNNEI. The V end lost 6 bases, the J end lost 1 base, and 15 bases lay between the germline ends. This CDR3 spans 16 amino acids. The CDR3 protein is CASRAPTRETNEKLFF. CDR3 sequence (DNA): TGTGCCAGCAGGGCCCCGACCCGGGAAACTAATGAAAAACTGTTTTTT.

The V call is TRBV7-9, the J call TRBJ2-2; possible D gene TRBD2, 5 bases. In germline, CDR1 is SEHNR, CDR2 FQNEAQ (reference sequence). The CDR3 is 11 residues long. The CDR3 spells CKEANTGELFF. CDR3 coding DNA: TGTAAGGAGGCGAACACCGGGGAGCTGTTTTTT.

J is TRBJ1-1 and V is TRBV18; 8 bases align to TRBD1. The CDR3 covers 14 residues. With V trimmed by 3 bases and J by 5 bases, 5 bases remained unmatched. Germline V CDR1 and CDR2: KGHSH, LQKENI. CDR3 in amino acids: CASSPQGADTEAFF. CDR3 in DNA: TGTGCCAGCTCACCCCAGGGGGCGGATACTGAAGCTTTCTTT.

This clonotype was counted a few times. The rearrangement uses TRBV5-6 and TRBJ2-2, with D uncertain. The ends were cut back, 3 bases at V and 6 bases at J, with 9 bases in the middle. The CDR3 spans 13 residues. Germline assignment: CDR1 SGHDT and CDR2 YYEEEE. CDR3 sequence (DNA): TGTGCCAGCAGCTCAAGGGCGTCCGGGGAGCTGTTTTTT. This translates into CASSSRASGELFF.

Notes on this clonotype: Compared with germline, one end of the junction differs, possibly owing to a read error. CDR3 DNA: TGTGCCTGCAGCCCCGACGGCTCCGCAGAGCCATACGAGCAGTACTTC. Amino acids: CACSPDGSAEPYEQYF. This chain joins TRBV13 and TRBJ2-7; D not resolved. This CDR3 is built from 16 residues. The germline CDR1 and CDR2 sequences are PRHDT and FYEKMQ (reference sequence).

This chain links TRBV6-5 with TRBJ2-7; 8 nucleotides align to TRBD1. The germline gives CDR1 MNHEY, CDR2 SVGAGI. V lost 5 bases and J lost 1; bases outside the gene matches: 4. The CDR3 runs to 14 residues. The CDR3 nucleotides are TGTGCCAGCAGTGGGGACAGGCTGTCCTACGAGCAGTACTTC. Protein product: CASSGDRLSYEQYF.

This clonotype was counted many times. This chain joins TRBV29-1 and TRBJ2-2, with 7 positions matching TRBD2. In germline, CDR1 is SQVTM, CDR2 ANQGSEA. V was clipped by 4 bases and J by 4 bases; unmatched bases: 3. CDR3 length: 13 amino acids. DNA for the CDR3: TGCAGCGTTGTTCAGCGGGGCACCGGGGAGCTGTTTTTT. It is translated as CSVVQRGTGELFF.

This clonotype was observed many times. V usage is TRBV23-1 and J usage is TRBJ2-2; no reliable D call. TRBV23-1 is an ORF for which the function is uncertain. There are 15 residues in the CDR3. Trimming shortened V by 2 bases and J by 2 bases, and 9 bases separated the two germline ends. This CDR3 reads CASSQVDTNTGELFF. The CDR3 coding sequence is TGCGCCAGCAGTCAAGTTGACACTAACACCGGGGAGCTGTTTTTT.

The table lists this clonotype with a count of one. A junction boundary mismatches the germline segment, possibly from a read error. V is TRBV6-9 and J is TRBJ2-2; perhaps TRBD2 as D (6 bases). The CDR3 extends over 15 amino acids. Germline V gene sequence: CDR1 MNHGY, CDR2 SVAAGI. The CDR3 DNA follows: TGTGCCAGCAGGGCATTGGGGGGTGGCACCGGGGAGCCGTTTTTT. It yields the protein CASRALGGGTGEPFF.

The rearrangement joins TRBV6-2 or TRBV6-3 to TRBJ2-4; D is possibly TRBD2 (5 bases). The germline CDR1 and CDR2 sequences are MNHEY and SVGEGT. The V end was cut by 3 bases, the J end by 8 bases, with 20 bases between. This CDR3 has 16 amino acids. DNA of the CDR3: TGTGCCAGCAGTTATAGTAGCGAGCACCATTCGGACATTCAGTACTTC. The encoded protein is CASSYSSEHHSDIQYF.

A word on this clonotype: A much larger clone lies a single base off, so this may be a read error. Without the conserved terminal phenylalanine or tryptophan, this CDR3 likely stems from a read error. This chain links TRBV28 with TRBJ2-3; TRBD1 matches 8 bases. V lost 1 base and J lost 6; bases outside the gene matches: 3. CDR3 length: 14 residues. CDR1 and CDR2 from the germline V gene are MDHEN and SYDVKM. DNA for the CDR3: TGTGCCAGCAGTTTATCAGGGGGCAGTGATACGCAGTATTTA. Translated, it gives CASSLSGGSDTQYL.

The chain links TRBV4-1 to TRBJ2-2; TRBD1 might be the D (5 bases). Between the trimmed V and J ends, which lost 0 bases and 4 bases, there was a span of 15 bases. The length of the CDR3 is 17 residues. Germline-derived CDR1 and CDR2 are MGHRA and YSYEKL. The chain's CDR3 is CASSQDPPQGSTGELFF. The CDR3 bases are TGCGCCAGCAGCCAAGATCCCCCGCAGGGATCCACCGGGGAGCTGTTTTTT.

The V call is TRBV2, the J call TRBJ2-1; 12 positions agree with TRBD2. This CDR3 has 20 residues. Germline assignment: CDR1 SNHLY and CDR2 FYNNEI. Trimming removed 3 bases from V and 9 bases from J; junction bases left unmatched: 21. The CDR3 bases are TGTGCCAGCAGTGATGCTAGGGGGACAGGTGCTAGCGGGAGGGTAGGTGAGCAGTTCTTC. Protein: CASSDARGTGASGRVGEQFF.

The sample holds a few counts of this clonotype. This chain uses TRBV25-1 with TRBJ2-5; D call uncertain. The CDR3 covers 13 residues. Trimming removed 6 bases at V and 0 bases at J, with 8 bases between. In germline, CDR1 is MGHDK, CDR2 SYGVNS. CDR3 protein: CASSADYQETQYF. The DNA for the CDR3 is TGTGCCAGCAGCGCGGATTACCAAGAGACCCAGTACTTC.

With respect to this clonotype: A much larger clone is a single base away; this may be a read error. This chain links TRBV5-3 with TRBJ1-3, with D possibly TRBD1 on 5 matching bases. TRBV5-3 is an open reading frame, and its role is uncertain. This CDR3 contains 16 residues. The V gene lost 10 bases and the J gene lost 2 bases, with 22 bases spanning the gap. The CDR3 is CARSLGQGTPGNTIYF. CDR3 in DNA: TGTGCCCGCAGCTTGGGGCAGGGAACCCCTGGAAACACCATATATTTT.

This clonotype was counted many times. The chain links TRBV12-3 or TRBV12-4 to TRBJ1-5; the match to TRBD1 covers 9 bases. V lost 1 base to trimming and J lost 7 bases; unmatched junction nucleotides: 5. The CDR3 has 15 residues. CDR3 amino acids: CASSLGTGGWQPQHF. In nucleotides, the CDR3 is TGTGCCAGCAGTTTAGGTACAGGGGGCTGGCAGCCCCAGCATTTT.

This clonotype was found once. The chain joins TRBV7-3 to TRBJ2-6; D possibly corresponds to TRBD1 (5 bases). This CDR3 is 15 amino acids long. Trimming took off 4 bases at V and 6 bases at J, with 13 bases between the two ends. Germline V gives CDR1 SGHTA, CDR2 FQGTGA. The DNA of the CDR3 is TGTGCCAGCAGCTCTTCAGGGTTTGAGGCCAACGTCCTGACTTTC. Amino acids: CASSSSGFEANVLTF. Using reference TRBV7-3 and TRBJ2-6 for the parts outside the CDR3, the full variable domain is GAGVSQTPSNKVTEKGKYVELRCDPISGHTALYWYRQSLGQGPEFLIYFQGTGAADDSGLPNDRFFAVRPEGSVSTLKIQRTERGDSAVYLCASSSSGFEANVLTFGAGSRLTVL.

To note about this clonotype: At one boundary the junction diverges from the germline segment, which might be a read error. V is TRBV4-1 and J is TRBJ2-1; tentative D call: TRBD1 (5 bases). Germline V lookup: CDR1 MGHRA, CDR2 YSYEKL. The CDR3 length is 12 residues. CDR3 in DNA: TGCGCCAGCGGCCAGGTACAGGTTGAAATGTTCTTC. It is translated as CASGQVQVEMFF.